This T cell receptor beta chain was recorded in a study of blood T cells in healthy people across ages. The ends were cut back, 4 bases at V and 2 bases at J, with 12 bases in the middle. Germline lookup yields CDR1 SGHRS and CDR2 YFSETQ. The length of the CDR3 is 14 residues. PBMCs numbering at least 6 million were isolated per sample. Alongside a J-beta primer mix, a sample-barcoded 5' primer served in a second PCR lasting about 7 to 11 cycles. TCRdb re-derived calls from the 5' RACE reads in MiXCR, one entry per CDR3 protein. Altogether about 970,000 distinct CDR3 sequences are present, 45% to 60% being singletons, with the ten largest covering 20% to 25%.

The receptor was derived from an older woman in good health. This rearrangement joins TRBV5-1 to TRBJ1-1; possible D gene TRBD1, 6 bases. Sequencing input: blood. The DNA for the CDR3 is TGCGCCAGCAGCCTTGGACAGATTAACACTGAAGCTTTCTTT. Protein product: CASSLGQINTEAFF.